The TCR beta chain under discussion was sequenced for a study of Ad26.COV2.S vaccination and SARS-CoV-2 variants. Sequencing was performed with immunoSEQ multiplex PCR; in TCRdb, only in-frame clones are kept and a portion is missing. This sample has approximately 450,000 clones, with 90% found just once. Sample treatment: 19 received Ad26.COV2.S at low or high dose, single or two shots; about five received placebo; per-sample allocation not given. Sampling was done on day 63 after the first vaccine or placebo injection. The CDR3 spans 13 residues. V was trimmed by 6 bases and J by 3 bases, leaving 12 bases between them. The germline V gene encodes CDR1 SGHKS and CDR2 YYEKEE (reference sequence).

The input for sequencing was peripheral blood, taken in a trial of Ad26.COV2.S vaccine versus placebo. The sequence derives from a person between 18 and 60 years old who received the Ad26.COV2.S COVID-19 vaccine or a placebo. The chain is built from TRBV5-5 and TRBJ1-1, with D possibly being TRBD1 (6 bases). The CDR3 here is CASTLPGDTEAFF. The CDR3 nucleotides read TGTGCCAGCACCCTCCCAGGGGACACTGAAGCTTTCTTT.